One TCR beta chain is described in this entry. The antigen is not known. These data originate in a study of OX40 agonist ivuxolimab in advanced cancers. Overall study: Among those enrolled, mean age was 60 years (range roughly 23 to 79) and 82.7% were male. Prior therapy, whether anti-PD-1, anti-PD-L1 or anti-CTLA-4, was allowed, and 40% had some. Partial responses were achieved by three patients, of whom one had hepatocellular carcinoma and two had cutaneous melanoma.

Measured with immunoSEQ multiplex PCR; TCRdb has only the in-frame clones, and not every one. This table has fewer than 85,000 clones, around nine tenths appearing once. Study conclusions and caveats: There were, on average, more expanded clones in CD8+ T cells than in CD4+.

This receptor was taken from an adult with an advanced solid tumor such as melanoma, head and neck, liver or kidney cancer. The source was CD4+ or CD8+ T cells sorted from blood, collected in a trial of the OX40 agonist ivuxolimab.

CDR3 residues: CASRIQGPSAEAFF. CDR3 nucleotides: TGTGCCAGCAGGATACAGGGGCCGAGCGCTGAAGCTTTCTTT. The rearrangement links TRBV6-6 to TRBJ1-1; 7 bases fit TRBD1. The germline CDR1 and CDR2 sequences are MNHNY and SVGAGI (reference sequence). The CDR3 length is 14 residues. V shed 6 bases and J 6 bases; nucleotides not matched to a gene: 10.